This T cell receptor (beta chain) derives from a study of cytomegalovirus exposure and HLA in healthy donors. Comments on this clone: Its antigen is still unknown.

Germline trimming cut 3 bases from V and 4 bases from J; bases unmatched to any gene: 12. This CDR3 spans 16 amino acids. Germline CDR1 reads MNHEY; CDR2 reads SMNVEV (reference sequence). The repertoire was sequenced with immunoSEQ multiplex PCR; TCRdb's copy has only in-frame clones and lacks some. This sample has some 110,000 clones, with approximately 88% found just once. The study's findings and limits: The study labeled around 160 TCR beta chains cytomegalovirus-associated.

This chain uses TRBV27 with TRBJ2-7; 7 nucleotides match TRBD2. What was sequenced was PBMCs. This TCR was sampled from a man between 18 and 29 years old in good health and CMV-seronegative. CDR3 sequence reads: CASSFLGASGVYEQYF. The CDR3 DNA is TGTGCCAGCAGTTTTCTCGGCGCTAGCGGAGTTTACGAGCAGTACTTC.